Sequencing of this T cell receptor (beta chain) was carried out in a study of cytomegalovirus exposure and HLA in healthy donors. PCR employed 60 Vbeta and 13 Jbeta primers. Sequencing was performed with immunoSEQ multiplex PCR; in TCRdb, only in-frame clones are kept and a portion is missing. Recorded for this sample: 35,000 to 50,000 clones. Trimming pared 3 bases from V and 0 bases from J, leaving 15 bases between. Germline V CDR1 and CDR2: MDHEN, SYDVKM. The CDR3 is 17 amino acids. Regarding the study as a whole: It was only CMV serostatus that was available as immune exposure information.

Comment on this clone: Its antigen is not identified.

The clonotype was recovered from a woman aged 25 to 45 in good health and CMV-seropositive. The chain combines TRBV28 with TRBJ1-5, with D possibly matching TRBD1 (5 bases). The sequencing sample was made of PBMCs. This CDR3 is CASSFRGGTYSNQPQHF. CDR3 coding DNA: TGTGCCAGCAGTTTCCGGGGAGGGACCTATAGCAATCAGCCCCAGCATTTT.